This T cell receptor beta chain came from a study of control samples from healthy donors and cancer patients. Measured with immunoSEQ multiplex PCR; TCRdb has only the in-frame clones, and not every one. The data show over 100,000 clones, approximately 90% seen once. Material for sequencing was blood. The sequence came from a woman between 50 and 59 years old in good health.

This CDR3 is CASSPDRGNQPQHF. The CDR3 DNA is TGTGCCAGCAGCCCGGACAGGGGCAATCAGCCCCAGCATTTT. The chain recombines TRBV6-5 with TRBJ1-5, with TRBD1 identical over 8 bases. The CDR3 runs 14 residues. Germline loops: CDR1 MNHEY, CDR2 SVGAGI. With V trimmed by 6 bases and J by 2 bases, 3 bases remained unmatched.